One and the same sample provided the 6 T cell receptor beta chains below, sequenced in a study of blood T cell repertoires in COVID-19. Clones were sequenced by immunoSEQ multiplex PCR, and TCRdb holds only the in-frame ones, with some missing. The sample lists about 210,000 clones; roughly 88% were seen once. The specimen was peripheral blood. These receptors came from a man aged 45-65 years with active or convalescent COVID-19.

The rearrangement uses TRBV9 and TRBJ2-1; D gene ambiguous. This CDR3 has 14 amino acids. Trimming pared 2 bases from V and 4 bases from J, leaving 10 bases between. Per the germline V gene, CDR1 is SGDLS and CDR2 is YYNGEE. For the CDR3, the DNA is TGTGCCAGCAGCGTTCAACCGAGATACAATGAGCAGTTCTTC. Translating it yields CASSVQPRYNEQFF.

Here the CDR3 reads CASSIRDRGGTDTQYF. The CDR3 DNA is TGTGCCAGTAGTATACGGGACAGGGGGGGAACAGATACGCAGTATTTT. The rearrangement joins TRBV19 to TRBJ2-3, with 11 bases that match TRBD1. The CDR3 has 16 amino acids. From germline, CDR1 is LNHDA and CDR2 SQIVND (reference sequence). The V gene end was trimmed by 2 bases and the J gene end by 3 bases; junction bases not matched to a gene: 4.

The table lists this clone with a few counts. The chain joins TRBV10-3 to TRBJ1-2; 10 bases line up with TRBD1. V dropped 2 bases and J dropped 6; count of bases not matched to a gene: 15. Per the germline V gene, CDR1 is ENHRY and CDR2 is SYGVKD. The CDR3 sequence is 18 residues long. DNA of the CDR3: TGTGCCATCAGTGAGAGAATTTCCGGGACAGGGGTTAAGGATGGCTACACCTTC. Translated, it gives CAISERISGTGVKDGYTF.

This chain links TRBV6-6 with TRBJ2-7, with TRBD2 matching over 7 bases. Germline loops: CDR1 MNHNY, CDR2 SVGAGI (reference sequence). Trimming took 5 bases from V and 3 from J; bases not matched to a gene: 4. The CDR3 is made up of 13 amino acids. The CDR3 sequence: CASSMGGGYEQYV. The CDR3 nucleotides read TGTGCCAGCAGTATGGGGGGGGGCTACGAGCAGTACGTC.

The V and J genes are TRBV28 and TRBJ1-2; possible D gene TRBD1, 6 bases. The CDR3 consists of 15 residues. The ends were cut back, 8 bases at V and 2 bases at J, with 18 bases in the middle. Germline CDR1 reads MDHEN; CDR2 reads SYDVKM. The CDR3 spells CASCCQGLPNYGYTF. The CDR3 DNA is TGTGCCAGCTGCTGCCAGGGGCTCCCGAACTATGGCTACACCTTC.

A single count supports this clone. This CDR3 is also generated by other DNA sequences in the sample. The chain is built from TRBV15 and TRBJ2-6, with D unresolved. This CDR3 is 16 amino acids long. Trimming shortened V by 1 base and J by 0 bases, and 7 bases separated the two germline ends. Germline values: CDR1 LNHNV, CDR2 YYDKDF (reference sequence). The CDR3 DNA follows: TGTGCCACCAGCAGAGTTGCGTTCTCTGGGGCCAACGTCCTGACTTTC. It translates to CATSRVAFSGANVLTF.